Listed below are T cell receptor beta chains from one sample, sequenced in a study of blood T cell repertoires in COVID-19. Method: immunoSEQ multiplex PCR; TCRdb's copy keeps in-frame clones and lacks some. The sample holds around 190,000 clones; roughly 82% are singletons and the top ten take approximately 13%. The sequenced sample consisted of peripheral blood. These receptors all stem from a human donor in a cohort sampled during active COVID-19. The CDR3 runs from the conserved cysteine through the conserved F or W. Fields, in order: clone size, D gene, V gene, J gene, CDR3 DNA, CDR3 protein. A D gene is named only where the DNA matches it firmly. Clone size is given for some rows only: seen once, a few or many times, or a class if the clone is expanded.

.,.,TRBV6-5,TRBJ2-7,TGTGCCAGCAGCGCCAGGGGTAAGCCCTACGAGCAGTACTTC,CASSARGKPYEQYF
few,TRBD1,TRBV18,TRBJ1-1,TGTGCCAGCTCACCGGGGACAGGGAGGACTGAAGCTTTCTTT,CASSPGTGRTEAFF
.,TRBD1,TRBV4-1,TRBJ2-5,TGCGCCAGCAGCCTTGACGGGACAGGGTCTCAAGAGACCCAGTACTTC,CASSLDGTGSQETQYF
.,.,TRBV29-1,TRBJ1-1,TGCAGCGTTGACGCAGGGGTGAACACTGAAGCTTTCTTT,CSVDAGVNTEAFF
.,TRBD2,TRBV29-1,TRBJ2-7,TGCAGCGTTGGAGCGGGAGGGTCCAACGAGCAGTACTTC,CSVGAGGSNEQYF
.,.,TRBV9,TRBJ1-6,TGTGCCAGCAGCGTAGCTTGGAGGGAGGGTTCACCCCTCCACTTT,CASSVAWREGSPLHF
.,TRBD2,TRBV7-9,TRBJ2-5,TGTGCCAGCAGCTTACCGGGAGGAGGTCAAGAGACCCAGTACTTC,CASSLPGGGQETQYF
.,.,TRBV19,TRBJ1-5,TGTGCCAGTAGTTCTGACCGGGGGGGCAATCAGCCCCAGCATTTT,CASSSDRGGNQPQHF
.,.,TRBV10-3,TRBJ1-5,TGTGCCATCAGTGTCGGAGACAGACCATCGGCCCAGCATTTT,CAISVGDRPSAQHF
.,TRBD2,TRBV28,TRBJ2-7,TGTGCCAGCAGCCGCGGGACTAGCGGGAGTGGGGAGCAGTACTTC,CASSRGTSGSGEQYF
.,TRBD1,TRBV19,TRBJ2-7,TGTGCCACCTCAGCCGGGGACAGGGGAAACCGCTACGAGCAGTACTTC,CATSAGDRGNRYEQYF
.,TRBD2,TRBV27,TRBJ2-3,TGTGCCAGCAGTTCGCAGGGGACTAGCGGGAGGGGCACAGATACGCAGTATTTT,CASSSQGTSGRGTDTQYF
.,TRBD2,TRBV14,TRBJ2-3,TGTGCCAGCAGCCAAGAAGCGGGAGGATACACAGATACGCAGTATTTT,CASSQEAGGYTDTQYF
.,TRBD2,TRBV5-4,TRBJ2-2,TGTGCCAGCAGCTTCGGACTAGCGGGAGACACCGGGGAGCTGTTTTTT,CASSFGLAGDTGELFF
.,TRBD1,TRBV2,TRBJ2-2,TGTGCCAGCAGGGGACAGGGGAACACCGGGGAGCTGTTTTTT,CASRGQGNTGELFF
.,TRBD1,TRBV19,TRBJ1-1,TGTGCCAGTAGTACACGTCGACAGGGAAGGATCACTGAAGCTTTCTTT,CASSTRRQGRITEAFF
.,.,TRBV18,TRBJ1-1,TGTGCCAGCTCCGGGACATATGGGAACACTGAAGCTTTCTTT,CASSGTYGNTEAFF
.,TRBD2,TRBV5-1,TRBJ2-1,TGCGCCAGCAGCTTGACGCGGGAGATAGACAATGAGCAGTTCTTC,CASSLTREIDNEQFF
.,TRBD1,TRBV30,TRBJ2-1,TGTGCCTGGAGTACGACAGGGACCCTTACAATGAAGCAGTTCTTC,CAWSTTGTLTMKQFF
.,.,TRBV15,TRBJ1-4,TGTGCCACCAGCAGCTACGCGGAAGAAAAACTGTTTTTT,CATSSYAEEKLFF
.,.,TRBV27,TRBJ1-5,TGTGCCAGCAGTTGGAAGGGGGATCAGCCCCAGCATTTT,CASSWKGDQPQHF
.,TRBD1,TRBV28,TRBJ2-2,TGTGCCAGCAGTTATGCCGGGACAGGGAGATTAGGGTACGCCGGGGAGCTGTTTTTT,CASSYAGTGRLGYAGELFF
.,TRBD1,TRBV7-2,TRBJ2-7,TGTGCCAGCAGCCCCCTAGGACAGGACCCCTACGAGCAGTACTTC,CASSPLGQDPYEQYF
.,.,TRBV5-8,TRBJ2-3,TGTGCCAGCAGCGTTGGGGCGATCTGGGCAGATACGCAGTATTTT,CASSVGAIWADTQYF
.,TRBD2,TRBV10-3,TRBJ2-1,TGTGCCGTAGGGACTAGCGGGAGGGATGAGCAGTTCTTC,CAVGTSGRDEQFF
.,TRBD2,TRBV5-1,TRBJ2-7,TGCGCCAGCAGCACCTACGGTAGTTCGGGGGGATACGAGCAGTACTTC,CASSTYGSSGGYEQYF
.,.,TRBV28,TRBJ2-7,TGTGCCAGCACCCCGGGGGGCTCCGAGCAGTACTTC,CASTPGGSEQYF
.,.,TRBV14,TRBJ2-3,TGTGCCAGCAGCGCTCGGGAACTAAGCACAGATACGCAGTATTTT,CASSARELSTDTQYF
.,TRBD1,TRBV5-1,TRBJ2-7,TGCGCCAGCAGCCCACGGGACAGGGGTTCTCGCTACGAGCAGTACTTC,CASSPRDRGSRYEQYF
.,TRBD1,TRBV6-1,TRBJ1-1,TGTGCCAGCAGTGACCGACAGGGTGGGCGCGAAGCTTTCTTT,CASSDRQGGREAFF
.,.,TRBV5-1,TRBJ2-3,TGCGCCAGCAGCTTGGTGGGTAGGGGCCCAGATACGCAGTATTTT,CASSLVGRGPDTQYF
.,TRBD2,TRBV18,TRBJ2-1,TGTGCCACCCGGAGCGGGACGGACTACAATGAGCAGTTCTTC,CATRSGTDYNEQFF
.,.,TRBV19,TRBJ1-1,TGTGCCAGTAGTATAGATACGGCAGGGGCAGGCCTTGAAGCTTTCTTT,CASSIDTAGAGLEAFF
.,.,TRBV4-1,TRBJ1-1,TGCGCCAGCAGCCAAGAGGCCCCACCGGGGTCTGAAGCTTTCTTT,CASSQEAPPGSEAFF
.,.,TRBV6-2/TRBV6-3,TRBJ2-2,TGTGCCAGCAGTCAACAGGGTGTCGGGGAGCTGTTTTTT,CASSQQGVGELFF